A selection of T cell receptor beta chains follows, all from one sample in a study of T-cell memory formation after mild COVID-19. TCRdb fed the 5' RACE reads into MiXCR, producing one record per CDR3 protein. This table has a few hundred thousand distinct CDR3 sequences, less than 20% appearing once. The sequencing sample was made of PBMCs or a T cell subset sorted from them (not recorded which). These receptors came from a man between 18 and 35 years old who had mild COVID-19 (a few samples of this study predate the infection). Cell type and time point are not known. The CDR3 runs from the conserved cysteine through the conserved F or W. The D gene is left open where the match is weak. Size is stated for part of the rows, as once, few or many counts, or as a class when the clone is expanded.

D gene	V gene	clone size	J gene	CDR3 DNA	CDR3 protein
-	TRBV6-5	-	TRBJ1-1	TGTGCCAGCAGTTACCCGGGTCAGCTTAGATCTTTCTTT	CASSYPGQLRSFF
TRBD2	TRBV20-1	-	TRBJ2-3	TGCAGTGCTAGGGAATTAGCGGGGGGGAAAGATACGCAGTATTTT	CSARELAGGKDTQYF
-	TRBV5-1	-	TRBJ1-2	TGCGCCAGCAGCCTGGCCACCTATCGGGGGAGCGCGGATGGCTACACCTTC	CASSLATYRGSADGYTF
TRBD1	TRBV24-1	few	TRBJ1-5	TGTGCCACCAGTGAGGCAGGGGGACGTTATCAGCCCCAGCATTTT	CATSEAGGRYQPQHF
-	TRBV20-1	few	TRBJ2-1	TGCAGTGTCCTTGTACCCGGCGGGTACAATGAGCAGTTCTTC	CSVLVPGGYNEQFF
TRBD2	TRBV11-2	few	TRBJ2-1	TGTGCCAGCAGCTCGGTAGCGGGGGACTACAATGAGCAGTTCTTC	CASSSVAGDYNEQFF
-	TRBV7-9	-	TRBJ2-3	TGTGCCAGCAGTAGGCGGGCCGCTAGCACAGATACGCAGTATTTT	CASSRRAASTDTQYF
-	TRBV4-1	once	TRBJ2-6	TGCGCCAGCAGCCAAGATGGGGGAGCTGGGGCCAACGTCCTGACTTTC	CASSQDGGAGANVLTF
-	TRBV20-1	-	TRBJ2-1	TGCAGTGCTTTCCGGGACCGACACAATGAGCAGTTCTTC	CSAFRDRHNEQFF
TRBD1	TRBV28	many	TRBJ2-6	TGTGCCAGCAGTTTAGGGGACAGGGAGACCAACGTCCTGACTTTC	CASSLGDRETNVLTF
-	TRBV20-1	few	TRBJ1-6	TGCAGTGCTAGAGTTCGGGGGAGCTCCTATAATTCACCCCTCCACTTT	CSARVRGSSYNSPLHF
-	TRBV5-5	few	TRBJ1-1	TGTGCCAGCAGCTGGGCAGGAAGGGGGAACACTGAAGCTTTCTTT	CASSWAGRGNTEAFF
-	TRBV7-8	few	TRBJ1-6	TGTGCCAGCAGCTTAAGGATTGATAATTCACCCCTCCACTTT	CASSLRIDNSPLHF
-	TRBV5-4	-	TRBJ2-3	TGTGCCAGCAGGGGGGTGGCGGCACTTGCCTTTGATACGCAGTATTTT	CASRGVAALAFDTQYF
TRBD1	TRBV12-3/TRBV12-4	-	TRBJ2-2	TGTGCCAGCACTAGACAGGGGGCTATATGGACCGGGGAGCTGTTTTTT	CASTRQGAIWTGELFF
TRBD1	TRBV20-1	few	TRBJ1-6	TGCAGTGGTGCCGAACCGGGACAGTATAATTCACCCCTCCACTTT	CSGAEPGQYNSPLHF
TRBD1	TRBV7-9	-	TRBJ2-5	TGTGCCAGCAACACAGGGGCGCAAGAGACCCAGTACTTC	CASNTGAQETQYF
-	TRBV7-9	-	TRBJ1-1	TGTGCCAGCAGCCGGGTACAGGCAGAAGCTTTCTTT	CASSRVQAEAFF
-	TRBV9	-	TRBJ1-6	TGTGCCAGCAGCGTAGGTAGGGGCACCCTCCACTTT	CASSVGRGTLHF
TRBD1	TRBV12-3/TRBV12-4	once	TRBJ2-5	TGTGCCAGCAGTTCCCGGACAGGGGGCGTGAGGAAGACCCAGTACTTC	CASSSRTGGVRKTQYF
TRBD1	TRBV5-1	once	TRBJ2-2	TGCGCCAGCAGGCCCGGGACAGGGGCAGGCGGGGAGCTGTTTTTT	CASRPGTGAGGELFF
-	TRBV7-9	-	TRBJ2-1	TGTGCCAGCAGCTTAACCGGTTACAGGGCCCACAATGAGCAGTTCTTC	CASSLTGYRAHNEQFF
-	TRBV6-6	-	TRBJ2-2	TGTGCCAGCAGTTCAGGACAGGGAGGGTACACCGGGGAGCTGTTTTTT	CASSSGQGGYTGELFF
-	TRBV5-1	-	TRBJ1-2	TGCGCCAGCAGCTTGTCCGGGGGCGATGGCTACACCTTC	CASSLSGGDGYTF
-	TRBV30	many	TRBJ2-4	TGTGCCTGGACCCCCGGGTCCTATCTAGCCAAAAACATTCAGTACTTC	CAWTPGSYLAKNIQYF
-	TRBV24-1	few	TRBJ2-3	TGTGCCACCAGTGATTTGAGGACAGATACGCAGTATTTT	CATSDLRTDTQYF
TRBD1	TRBV18	few	TRBJ1-1	TGTGCCAGCTCACCACGCGCGACAGGGGGTATGGTCACTGAAGCTTTCTTT	CASSPRATGGMVTEAFF
-	TRBV7-2	few	TRBJ1-2	TGTGCCAGCAGCTCGCCAGGGGAGGGTGGCTACACCTTC	CASSSPGEGGYTF
-	TRBV15	-	TRBJ1-5	TGTGCCACCAGCCCGCATTTAAATCAGCCCCAGCATTTT	CATSPHLNQPQHF
-	TRBV12-3/TRBV12-4	few	TRBJ1-3	TGTGCCAGCAGCGTGGGAAACACCATATATTTT	CASSVGNTIYF
-	TRBV20-1	few	TRBJ2-7	TGCAGTGCTATGGGCCTAAGCAGTGCCTACGAGCAGTACTTC	CSAMGLSSAYEQYF
-	TRBV5-1	-	TRBJ2-7	TGCGCCAGCAGCGAAACAGGGAAGGCAGGGGTCTACGAGCAGTACTTC	CASSETGKAGVYEQYF
-	TRBV19	-	TRBJ1-5	TGTGCCAGTAGTATGCCCCACCTCAGCACCCAGCATTTT	CASSMPHLSTQHF
-	TRBV7-8	many	TRBJ2-3	TGTGCCAGCAGCCAAAACTTAGATACGCAGTATTTT	CASSQNLDTQYF
-	TRBV20-1	-	TRBJ2-5	TGCAGTGCTAGAGATCCTAGGGCAGACCAAGAGACCCAGTACTTC	CSARDPRADQETQYF